This T cell receptor (beta chain) was sequenced during a study of graft-versus-host responses after intestinal transplantation. Whole-study context: Induction with anti-thymocyte globulin, then tacrolimus and steroids for roughly 3 years, was given to all recipients. Study-level points and caveats: Declining HvG levels early post-transplant were linked to peak circulating GvH clone levels. High graft-versus-host to host-versus-graft clonal ratios were seen in allografts of patients with graft-donor T cell macrochimerism.

Remarks on this clone: Its cognate antigen is unknown.

This table comes from immunoSEQ multiplex PCR, and its TCRdb copy is limited to in-frame clones, with some not included. The sample has 100,000 to 120,000 clones; 90% to 95% are singletons. The CDR3 covers 16 residues. CDR1 and CDR2 from the germline V gene are MNHNY and SVGAGI (reference sequence). The ends lost 5 bases at V and 10 bases at J; junction bases unmatched: 12. Sequenced here: unstimulated CD8+ T cells sorted from spleen or lymph node cells, sampled before intestinal transplant. The chain carries TRBV6-6 and TRBJ2-1, with 12 bases lining up with TRBD2. The TCR was taken from a human donor who received an intestinal transplant. The CDR3 region is CASSVVTSGSLYEQFF. The DNA for the CDR3 is TGTGCCAGCAGTGTGGTGACTAGCGGGAGTTTATACGAGCAGTTCTTC.